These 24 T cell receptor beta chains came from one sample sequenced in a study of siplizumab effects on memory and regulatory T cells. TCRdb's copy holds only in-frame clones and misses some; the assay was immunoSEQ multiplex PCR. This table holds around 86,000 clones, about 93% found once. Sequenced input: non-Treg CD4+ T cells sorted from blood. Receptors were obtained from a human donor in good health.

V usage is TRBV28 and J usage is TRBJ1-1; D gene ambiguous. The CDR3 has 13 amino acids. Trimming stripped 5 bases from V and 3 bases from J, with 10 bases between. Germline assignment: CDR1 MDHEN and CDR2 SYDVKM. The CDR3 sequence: CASSLARDTEAFF. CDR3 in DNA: TGTGCCAGCAGTCTTGCCCGGGACACTGAAGCTTTCTTT.

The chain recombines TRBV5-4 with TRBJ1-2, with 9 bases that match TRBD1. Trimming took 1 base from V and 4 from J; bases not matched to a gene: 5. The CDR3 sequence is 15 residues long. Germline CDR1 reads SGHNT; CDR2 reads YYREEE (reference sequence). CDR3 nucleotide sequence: TGTGCCAGCAGCTTGATCGGGACAGGGACCTATGGCTACACCTTC. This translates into CASSLIGTGTYGYTF. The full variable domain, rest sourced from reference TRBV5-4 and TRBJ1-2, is ETGVTQSPTHLIKTRGQQVTLRCSSQSGHNTVSWYQQALGQGPQFIFQYYREEENGRGNFPPRFSGLQFPNYSSELNVNALELDDSALYLCASSLIGTGTYGYTFGSGTRLTVV.

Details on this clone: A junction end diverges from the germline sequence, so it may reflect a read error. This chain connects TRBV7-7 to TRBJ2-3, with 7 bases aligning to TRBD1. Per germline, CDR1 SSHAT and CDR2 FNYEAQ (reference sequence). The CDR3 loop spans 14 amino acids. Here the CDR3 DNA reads TGTGCTAGCAGCCCTACAGGGGGCACAGATACGCAGTATTTT. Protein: CASSPTGGTDTQYF.

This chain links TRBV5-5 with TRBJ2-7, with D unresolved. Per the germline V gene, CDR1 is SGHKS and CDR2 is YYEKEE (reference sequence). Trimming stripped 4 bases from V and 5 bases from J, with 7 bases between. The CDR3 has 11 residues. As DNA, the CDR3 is TGTGCCAGCAGCATTACTAACGAGCAGTACTTC. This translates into CASSITNEQYF.

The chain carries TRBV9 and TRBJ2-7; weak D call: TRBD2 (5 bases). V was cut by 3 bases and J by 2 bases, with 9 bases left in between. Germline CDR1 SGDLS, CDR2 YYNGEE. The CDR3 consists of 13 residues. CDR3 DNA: TGTGCCAGCAGCGCCTCCGGGGCCTACGAGCAGTACTTC. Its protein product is CASSASGAYEQYF.

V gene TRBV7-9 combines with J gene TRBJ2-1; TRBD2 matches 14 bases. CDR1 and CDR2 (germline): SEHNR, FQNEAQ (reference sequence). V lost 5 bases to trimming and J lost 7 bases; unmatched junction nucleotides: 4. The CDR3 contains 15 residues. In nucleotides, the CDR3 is TGTGCCAGCAGCCGGGGACTAGCGGGAGAAAATGAGCAGTTCTTC. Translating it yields CASSRGLAGENEQFF.

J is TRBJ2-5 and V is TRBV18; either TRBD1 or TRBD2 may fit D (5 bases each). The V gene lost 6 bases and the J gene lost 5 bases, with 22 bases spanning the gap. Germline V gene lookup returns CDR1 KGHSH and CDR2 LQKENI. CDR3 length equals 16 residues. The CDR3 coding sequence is TGTGCCAGCTCGCCCCGGGACGGATGGGTTCGGGAGACCCAGTACTTC. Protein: CASSPRDGWVRETQYF.

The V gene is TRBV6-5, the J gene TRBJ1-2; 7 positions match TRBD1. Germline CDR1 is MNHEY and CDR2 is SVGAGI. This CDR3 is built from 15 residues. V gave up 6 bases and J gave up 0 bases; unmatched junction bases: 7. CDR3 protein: CASRLTGVSNYGYTF. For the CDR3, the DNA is TGTGCCAGCAGATTAACAGGGGTCTCTAACTATGGCTACACCTTC.

CDR3 sequence reads: CSVGQGNQPQHF. The CDR3 DNA reads as TGCAGCGTTGGACAGGGGAATCAGCCCCAGCATTTT. The chain combines TRBV29-1 with TRBJ1-5; the match to TRBD1 covers 8 bases. The V gene's germline CDR1 is SQVTM and CDR2 ANQGSEA. This CDR3 region has 12 residues. The J segment lost 4 bases and the V segment lost 4 bases, leaving 0 bases of the junction unmatched. Together with reference TRBV29-1 and TRBJ1-5, the CDR3 gives the full variable domain: SAVISQKPSRDICQRGTSLTIQCQVDSQVTMMFWYRQQPGQSLTLIATANQGSEATYESGFVIDKFPISRPNLTFSTLTVSNMSPEDSSIYLCSVGQGNQPQHFGDGTRLSIL.

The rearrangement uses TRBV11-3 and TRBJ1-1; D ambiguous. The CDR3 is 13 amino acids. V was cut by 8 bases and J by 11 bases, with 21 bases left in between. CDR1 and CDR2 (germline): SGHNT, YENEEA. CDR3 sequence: CASAKVGSWRAFF. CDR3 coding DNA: TGTGCCAGCGCCAAAGTAGGATCCTGGCGGGCTTTCTTT.

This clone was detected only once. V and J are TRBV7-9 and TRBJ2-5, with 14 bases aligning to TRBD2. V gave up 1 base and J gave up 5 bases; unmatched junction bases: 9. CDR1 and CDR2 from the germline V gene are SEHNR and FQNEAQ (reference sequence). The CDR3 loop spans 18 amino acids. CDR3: CASSLEGLAGERRETQYF. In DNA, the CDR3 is TGTGCCAGCAGCTTAGAGGGACTAGCGGGAGAAAGGAGGGAGACCCAGTACTTC.

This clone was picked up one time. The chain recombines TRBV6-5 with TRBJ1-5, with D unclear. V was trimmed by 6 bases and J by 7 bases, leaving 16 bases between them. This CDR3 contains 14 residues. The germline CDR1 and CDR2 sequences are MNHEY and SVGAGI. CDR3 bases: TGTGCCAGCAGGGATTTAAGGGAAGGGCAGCCCCAGCATTTT. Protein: CASRDLREGQPQHF.

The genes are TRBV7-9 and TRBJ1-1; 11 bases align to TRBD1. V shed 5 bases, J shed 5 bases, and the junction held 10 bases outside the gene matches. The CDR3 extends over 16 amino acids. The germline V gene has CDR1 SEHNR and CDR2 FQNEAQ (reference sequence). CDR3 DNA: TGTGCCAGCAGCCCCGGGACAGGGGGTTGGGAAACTGAAGCTTTCTTT. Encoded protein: CASSPGTGGWETEAFF.

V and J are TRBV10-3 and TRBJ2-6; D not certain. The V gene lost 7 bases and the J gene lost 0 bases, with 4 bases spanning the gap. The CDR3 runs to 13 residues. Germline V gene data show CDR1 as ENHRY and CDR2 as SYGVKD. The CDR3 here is CAIKSSGANVLTF. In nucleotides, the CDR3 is TGTGCCATCAAGTCCTCTGGGGCCAACGTCCTGACTTTC.

CDR3 in amino acids: CAYSRQGAEQYF. The CDR3 nucleotides are TGTGCCTACTCGCGACAGGGGGCCGAGCAGTACTTC. The chain carries TRBV30 and TRBJ2-7; TRBD1 aligns across 10 bases. CDR1 is GTSNPN and CDR2 is SVGIG in the germline V gene (reference sequence). The V and J ends lost 7 bases and 6 bases, in that order; junction bases with no gene match: 6. This CDR3 is 12 amino acids long.

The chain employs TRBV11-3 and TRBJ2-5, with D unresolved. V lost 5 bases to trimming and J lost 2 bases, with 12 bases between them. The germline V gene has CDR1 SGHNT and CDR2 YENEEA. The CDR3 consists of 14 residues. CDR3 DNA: TGTGCCAGCAGCCCCCTAATGGGTCAAGAGACCCAGTACTTC. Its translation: CASSPLMGQETQYF.

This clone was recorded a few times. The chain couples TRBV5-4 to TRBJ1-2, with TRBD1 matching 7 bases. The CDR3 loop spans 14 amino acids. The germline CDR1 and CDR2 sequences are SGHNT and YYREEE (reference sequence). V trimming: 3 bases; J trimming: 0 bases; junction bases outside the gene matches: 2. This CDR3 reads CASSYGTANYGYTF. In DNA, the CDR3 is TGTGCCAGCAGCTACGGGACAGCTAACTATGGCTACACCTTC.

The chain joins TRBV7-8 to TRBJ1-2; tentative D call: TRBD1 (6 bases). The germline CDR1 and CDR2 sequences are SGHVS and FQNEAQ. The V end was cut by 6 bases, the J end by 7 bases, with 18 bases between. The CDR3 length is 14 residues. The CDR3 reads CASRRFSGAGGYTF. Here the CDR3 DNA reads TGTGCCAGCAGACGTTTTTCAGGGGCAGGTGGCTACACCTTC. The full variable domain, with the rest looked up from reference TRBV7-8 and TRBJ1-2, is GAGVSQSPRYKVAKRGQDVALRCDPISGHVSLFWYQQALGQGPEFLTYFQNEAQLDKSGLPSDRFFAERPEGSVSTLKIQRTQQEDSAVYLCASRRFSGAGGYTFGSGTRLTVV.

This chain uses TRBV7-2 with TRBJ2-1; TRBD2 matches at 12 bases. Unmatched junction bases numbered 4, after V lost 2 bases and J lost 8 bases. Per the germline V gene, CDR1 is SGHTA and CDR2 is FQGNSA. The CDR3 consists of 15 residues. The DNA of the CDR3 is TGTGCCAGCAGCTTAACTAGCGGGGGGCGGGATGAGCAGTTCTTC. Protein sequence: CASSLTSGGRDEQFF. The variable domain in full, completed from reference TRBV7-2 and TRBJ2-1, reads GAGVSQSPSNKVTEKGKDVELRCDPISGHTALYWYRQSLGQGLEFLIYFQGNSAPDKSGLPSDRFSAERTGGSVSTLTIQRTQQEDSAVYLCASSLTSGGRDEQFFGPGTRLTVL.

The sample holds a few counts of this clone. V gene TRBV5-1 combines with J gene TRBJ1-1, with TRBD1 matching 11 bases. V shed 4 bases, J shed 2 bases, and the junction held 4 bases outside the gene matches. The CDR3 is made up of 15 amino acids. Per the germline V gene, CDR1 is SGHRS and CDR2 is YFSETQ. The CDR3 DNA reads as TGCGCCAGCAGCGGGACAGGGGGTGTTAACACTGAAGCTTTCTTT. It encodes CASSGTGGVNTEAFF.

Here the CDR3 DNA reads TGTGCCAGCAGTTACTCGGGGGGCCGGGAGAAGACCCAGTACTTC. As protein: CASSYSGGREKTQYF. The chain has TRBV6-5 and TRBJ2-5; tentatively, D is TRBD1 or TRBD2 (6 bases each). The CDR3 is 15 residues long. Germline V CDR1 and CDR2: MNHEY, SVGAGI. V lost 0 bases and J 6 bases, leaving 14 bases between the germline ends.

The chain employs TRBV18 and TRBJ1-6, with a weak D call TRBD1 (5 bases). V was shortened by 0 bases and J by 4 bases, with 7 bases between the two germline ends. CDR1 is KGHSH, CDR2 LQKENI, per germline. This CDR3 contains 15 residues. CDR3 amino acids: CASSPPGGYNSPLHF. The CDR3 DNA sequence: TGTGCCAGCTCACCACCGGGGGGATATAATTCACCCCTCCACTTT. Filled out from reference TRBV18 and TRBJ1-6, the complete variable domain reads NAGVMQNPRHLVRRRGQEARLRCSPMKGHSHVYWYRQLPEEGLKFMVYLQKENIIDESGMPKERFSAEFPKEGPSILRIQQVVRGDSAAYFCASSPPGGYNSPLHFGNGTRLTVT.

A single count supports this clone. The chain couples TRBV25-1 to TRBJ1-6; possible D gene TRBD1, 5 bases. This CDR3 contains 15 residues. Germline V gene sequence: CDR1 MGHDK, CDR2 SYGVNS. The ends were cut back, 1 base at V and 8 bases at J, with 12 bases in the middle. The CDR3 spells CASSELGQGDSPLHF. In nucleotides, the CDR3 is TGTGCCAGCAGTGAATTGGGGCAGGGAGATTCACCCCTCCACTTT.

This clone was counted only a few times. The CDR3 DNA reads TGCGCCAGCAGCCAAGCAGGACAGGGTGGGGCTTTCTTT. Protein sequence: CASSQAGQGGAFF. The V gene is TRBV4-1, the J gene TRBJ1-1, with TRBD1 matching over 8 bases. Germline V gene sequence: CDR1 MGHRA, CDR2 YSYEKL. V trimming: 1 base; J trimming: 11 bases; junction bases outside the gene matches: 6. The CDR3 contains 13 residues.